The 25 T cell receptor beta chains below all came from one sample that was sequenced in a study of lymphopenia after photon versus proton radiotherapy. TCRdb's copy holds only in-frame clones and misses some; the assay was immunoSEQ multiplex PCR. The sample lists approximately 160,000 clones; approximately 86% were seen once. Here the sequenced sample was peripheral blood, taken from a patient treated with photon-based radiotherapy. Source of these receptors: a man in his fifties or sixties with gastric cancer.

The V gene is TRBV6-1, the J gene TRBJ1-2; the D is unclear. CDR1 MNHNS and CDR2 SASEGT come from the germline V gene. The CDR3 has 15 amino acids. Deletions cut 0 bases from V and 8 bases from J, with 16 bases between. In DNA form, the CDR3 reads TGTGCCAGCAGTGAAGCGCCTAGGGTAGTAAGCGGCTACACCTTC. Protein product: CASSEAPRVVSGYTF.

The V call is TRBV5-1, the J call TRBJ1-1; tentative D call: TRBD1 (5 bases). Germline values: CDR1 SGHRS, CDR2 YFSETQ. CDR3 length: 14 amino acids. The V end was cut by 0 bases, the J end by 5 bases, with 11 bases between. CDR3 DNA: TGCGCCAGCAGCTTGGGGCAAGAGGGGACTGAAGCTTTCTTT. Translation: CASSLGQEGTEAFF. The full variable domain, its missing parts supplied by reference TRBV5-1 and TRBJ1-1, is KAGVTQTPRYLIKTRGQQVTLSCSPISGHRSVSWYQQTPGQGLQFLFEYFSETQRNKGNFPGRFSGRQFSNSRSEMNVSTLELGDSALYLCASSLGQEGTEAFFGQGTRLTVV.

CDR3 in amino acids: CASSLETGLSYEQYF. CDR3 bases: TGCGCCAGCAGCCTAGAAACCGGGTTATCCTACGAGCAGTACTTC. The chain is built from TRBV4-1 and TRBJ2-7, with D hard to call. From germline, CDR1 is MGHRA and CDR2 YSYEKL. The CDR3 contains 15 residues. The V end was cut by 4 bases, the J end by 1 base, with 14 bases between.

The V gene is TRBV7-9, the J gene TRBJ2-7, with 7 bases aligning to TRBD2. This CDR3 contains 16 residues. From germline, CDR1 is SEHNR and CDR2 FQNEAQ (reference sequence). With 1 base clipped from V and 3 bases from J, the junction kept 9 bases outside the gene matches. The CDR3, as DNA: TGTGCCAGCAGCTTAGTAGGCCGGGACTATCGCTACGAGCAGTACTTC. Amino acid sequence: CASSLVGRDYRYEQYF. The full variable domain, with the rest looked up from reference TRBV7-9 and TRBJ2-7, is DTGVSQNPRHKITKRGQNVTFRCDPISEHNRLYWYRQTLGQGPEFLTYFQNEAQLEKSRLLSDRFSAERPKGSFSTLEIQRTEQGDSAMYLCASSLVGRDYRYEQYFGPGTRLTVT.

The count of this clone is one. The chain has TRBV10-1 and TRBJ2-7, with 8 bases lining up with TRBD2. Germline V gene lookup returns CDR1 WNHNN and CDR2 SYGVQD (reference sequence). Trimming cost V 2 bases and J 0 bases; bases outside gene matches: 9. The CDR3 extends over 17 amino acids. CDR3 nucleotide sequence: TGCGCCAGCAGTGAGGGACTAGCTGAAGGTGTCTCCTACGAGCAGTACTTC. Translating it yields CASSEGLAEGVSYEQYF.

This chain joins TRBV7-9 and TRBJ2-7, with D unclear. This CDR3 contains 16 residues. Germline V gene data show CDR1 as SEHNR and CDR2 as FQNEAQ (reference sequence). The V end lost 5 bases, the J end lost 0 bases, and 17 bases lay between the germline ends. CDR3 amino acids: CASSRPVTESSYEQYF. CDR3 bases: TGTGCCAGCAGCCGCCCAGTAACAGAAAGCTCCTACGAGCAGTACTTC.

V and J are TRBV27 and TRBJ1-5; D not certain. The CDR3 has 15 residues. CDR1 and CDR2 (germline): MNHEY, SMNVEV (reference sequence). Trimming removed 5 bases at V and 0 bases at J, with 11 bases between. CDR3 sequence: CASSPTEYSNQPQHF. As DNA, the CDR3 is TGTGCCAGCAGTCCCACAGAATATAGCAATCAGCCCCAGCATTTT.

The chain employs TRBV19 and TRBJ2-6; D not certain. V lost 4 bases and J 0 bases, leaving 13 bases between the germline ends. Looked up from germline, CDR1 is LNHDA and CDR2 is SQIVND (reference sequence). This CDR3 has 17 amino acids. CDR3 sequence (DNA): TGTGCCAGTAGTAGAGGTAACAGCCGCTCTGGGGCCAACGTCCTGACTTTC. This codes for CASSRGNSRSGANVLTF.

V usage is TRBV28 and J usage is TRBJ1-1, with D possibly TRBD1 on 5 matching bases. This CDR3 is 13 amino acids long. Trimming shortened V by 3 bases and J by 5 bases, and 10 bases separated the two germline ends. Germline assignment: CDR1 MDHEN and CDR2 SYDVKM. CDR3 nucleotides: TGTGCCAGCAGTTTTCAGGGTAGTACTGAAGCTTTCTTT. This encodes CASSFQGSTEAFF. Drawing the rest from reference TRBV28 and TRBJ1-1, the complete variable domain is DVKVTQSSRYLVKRTGEKVFLECVQDMDHENMFWYRQDPGLGLRLIYFSYDVKMKEKGDIPEGYSVSREKKERFSLILESASTNQTSMYLCASSFQGSTEAFFGQGTRLTVV.

V is TRBV27 and J is TRBJ1-2; D is ambiguous. V was pared by 3 bases and J by 0 bases, with 5 bases between. Germline-derived CDR1 and CDR2 are MNHEY and SMNVEV (reference sequence). This CDR3 has 13 amino acids. CDR3 DNA sequence: TGTGCCAGCAGTTTGAGGGCTAACTATGGCTACACCTTC. It is translated as CASSLRANYGYTF.

The chain links TRBV18 to TRBJ2-2, with D unclear. The CDR3 loop spans 16 amino acids. In germline, CDR1 is KGHSH, CDR2 LQKENI. V dropped 0 bases and J dropped 8 bases, with 16 bases sitting between them. This chain's CDR3 is CASSPPSRARLGELFF. The CDR3 DNA reads TGTGCCAGCTCACCACCGTCTCGGGCTAGATTGGGGGAGCTGTTTTTT.

In the case of this clone: Germline and junction disagree at one end, which may indicate a read error. The rearrangement joins TRBV11-2 to TRBJ1-1; unclear D gene. Germline lookup yields CDR1 SGHAT and CDR2 FQNNGV. This CDR3 has 14 residues. CDR3 DNA: TGTGCCAGCAGCTTAGATTCGGCCGGGCCATCCCCCTTGTTT. Translated, it gives CASSLDSAGPSPLF.

The chain links TRBV6-5 to TRBJ1-3; D is perhaps TRBD1 (5 bases). Trimming left V 1 base short and J 0 bases short, with 10 bases between. The germline CDR1 and CDR2 sequences are MNHEY and SVGAGI. The CDR3 consists of 16 residues. The CDR3 DNA follows: TGTGCCAGCAGTTACTACGGGGCCTTCTCTGGAAACACCATATATTTT. It yields the protein CASSYYGAFSGNTIYF.

J is TRBJ2-5 and V is TRBV5-1; no definite D call. V was pared by 0 bases and J by 1 base, with 7 bases between. The CDR3 covers 14 residues. CDR1 and CDR2 from the germline V gene are SGHRS and YFSETQ. The CDR3 reads CASSLVPAQETQYF. The CDR3 DNA is TGCGCCAGCAGCTTGGTGCCTGCCCAAGAGACCCAGTACTTC.

The V gene is TRBV5-1, the J gene TRBJ2-3, with D unresolved. This CDR3 is built from 12 residues. Germline lookup yields CDR1 SGHRS and CDR2 YFSETQ. V was shortened by 2 bases and J by 4 bases, with 5 bases between the two germline ends. For the CDR3, the DNA is TGCGCCAGCAGCTTAGACGCAGATACGCAGTATTTT. Its translation: CASSLDADTQYF.

This clone came up once. The chain combines TRBV5-4 with TRBJ2-3, with D perhaps TRBD2 (5 bases). Between the trimmed V and J ends, which lost 4 bases and 0 bases, there was a span of 6 bases. The length of the CDR3 is 13 residues. Germline V lookup: CDR1 SGHNT, CDR2 YYREEE (reference sequence). CDR3 bases: TGTGCCAGCAGCAGGACTAGCACAGATACGCAGTATTTT. It translates to CASSRTSTDTQYF.

This chain uses TRBV11-2 with TRBJ2-7; 7 bases are a match to TRBD1. Germline CDR1 is SGHAT and CDR2 is FQNNGV. There are 16 residues in the CDR3. Trimming took 2 bases from V and 1 from J; bases not matched to a gene: 8. The CDR3 nucleotides read TGTGCCAGCAGCTTAATTAGAGGGACAGTATCCTACGAGCAGTACTTC. Protein sequence: CASSLIRGTVSYEQYF.

The rearrangement uses TRBV14 and TRBJ2-5; 11 bases are a match to TRBD2. The CDR3 is 17 amino acids. Germline assignment: CDR1 SGHDN and CDR2 FVKESK. The ends lost 0 bases at V and 4 bases at J; junction bases unmatched: 7. CDR3 residues: CASSQDGGLAGGETQYF. The CDR3 region has the DNA TGTGCCAGCAGCCAAGATGGGGGTCTAGCGGGAGGAGAGACCCAGTACTTC.

This clone was detected only a few times. V usage is TRBV4-2 and J usage is TRBJ1-2; D is perhaps TRBD1 (5 bases). Germline V CDR1 and CDR2: LGHNA, YNFKEQ. The CDR3 has 14 amino acids. V was clipped by 4 bases and J by 7 bases, with 16 bases between them. This CDR3 is CASSPTGTPVGYTF. The DNA of the CDR3 is TGTGCCAGCAGCCCCACCGGGACCCCGGTTGGCTACACCTTC.

This sequence joins TRBV4-2 and TRBJ1-4; 7 positions match TRBD1. This CDR3 contains 16 residues. Losses at the gene ends were 7 bases for V and 2 bases for J; bases not matched to a gene: 10. Per germline, CDR1 LGHNA and CDR2 YNFKEQ. As DNA, the CDR3 is TGTGCCAGCATCCTAAACAGGGGAGCGACTAATGAAAAACTGTTTTTT. Its protein product is CASILNRGATNEKLFF.

This clone has a single count. This chain connects TRBV7-2 to TRBJ2-1; no definite D call. CDR3 length: 12 residues. Germline CDR1 and CDR2: SGHTA and FQGNSA. V shed 2 bases and J shed 5 bases, with 4 bases lying between them. CDR3 nucleotides: TGTGCCAGCAGCTTAAGTCACAATGAGCAGTTCTTC. Translating gives CASSLSHNEQFF.

This rearrangement joins TRBV7-2 to TRBJ2-5; the match to TRBD1 covers 7 bases. Germline V lookup: CDR1 SGHTA, CDR2 FQGNSA. Trimming cost V 1 base and J 5 bases; bases outside gene matches: 4. The CDR3 is 14 residues long. The CDR3 reads CASSLGGQWETQYF. The CDR3, as DNA: TGTGCCAGCAGCTTAGGGGGACAGTGGGAGACCCAGTACTTC.

V and J are TRBV28 and TRBJ2-7, with 7 positions matching TRBD1. Germline loops: CDR1 MDHEN, CDR2 SYDVKM. Trimming took 8 bases from V and 1 from J; bases not matched to a gene: 8. The CDR3 contains 14 residues. CDR3 region: CASGIGTESYEQYF. The CDR3 nucleotides are TGTGCCAGCGGAATAGGGACAGAGTCCTACGAGCAGTACTTC.

This clone counts as medium-sized (0.01 to 0.1%). This chain joins TRBV7-2 and TRBJ2-7; D perhaps matches TRBD1 (6 bases). This CDR3 is 14 amino acids long. Germline V gene sequence: CDR1 SGHTA, CDR2 FQGNSA. Trimming stripped 5 bases from V and 1 base from J, with 12 bases between. The CDR3 loop reads CASSPHQGSYEQYF. In nucleotides, the CDR3 is TGTGCCAGCAGCCCCCACCAGGGGTCCTACGAGCAGTACTTC.

This clone appeared a single time. The chain is built from TRBV6-5 and TRBJ2-5; 7 nucleotides agree with TRBD1. The CDR3 spans 14 residues. CDR1 is MNHEY, CDR2 SVGAGI, per germline. Trimming cost V 0 bases and J 4 bases; bases outside gene matches: 2. CDR3 DNA sequence: TGTGCCAGCAGTTACTCGGGACAGTCAGAGACCCAGTACTTC. Protein: CASSYSGQSETQYF.